Presented here are 13 T cell receptor beta chains from one specimen sequenced in a study of blood T cell repertoires in COVID-19. The data were produced by immunoSEQ multiplex PCR, yet TCRdb's version contains in-frame clones alone and is incomplete. The sample holds 350,000 or so clones, roughly nine tenths seen once. Sequenced: PBMCs or T cells enriched from blood (not recorded which). The receptors derive from a woman in her 30s who had recovered from COVID-19.

The chain recombines TRBV18 with TRBJ1-2, with D tentatively TRBD1 (5 bases). The ends were cut back, 1 base at V and 4 bases at J, with 13 bases in the middle. Germline V gene lookup returns CDR1 KGHSH and CDR2 LQKENI. CDR3 length: 15 amino acids. The CDR3 DNA reads as TGTGCCAGCTCACCACGGGAGGGGCCCAGCTATGGCTACACCTTC. Translation gives CASSPREGPSYGYTF. The full variable domain, completed using reference TRBV18 and TRBJ1-2, is NAGVMQNPRHLVRRRGQEARLRCSPMKGHSHVYWYRQLPEEGLKFMVYLQKENIIDESGMPKERFSAEFPKEGPSILRIQQVVRGDSAAYFCASSPREGPSYGYTFGSGTRLTVV.

The chain combines TRBV3-1 (or the pseudogene TRBV3-2) with TRBJ2-1, with 7 bases lining up with TRBD1. This CDR3 is built from 15 residues. Germline lookup yields CDR1 LGHDT and CDR2 YNNKEL (reference sequence). V was clipped by 2 bases and J by 6 bases; unmatched bases: 7. The CDR3 is CASSQRSQGRNEQFF. CDR3 DNA: TGTGCCAGCAGCCAAAGATCACAGGGGCGCAATGAGCAGTTCTTC.

The CDR3 loop is CASRTGVNYGYTF. CDR3 DNA sequence: TGTGCCAGCAGGACAGGCGTGAACTATGGCTACACCTTC. The gene calls are TRBV7-2 and TRBJ1-2, with D possibly TRBD1 on 6 matching bases. This CDR3 has 13 amino acids. CDR1 is SGHTA, CDR2 FQGNSA, per germline. V lost 6 bases and J 2 bases, leaving 10 bases between the germline ends.

This clone was found a few times. This chain links TRBV6-5 with TRBJ2-3; TRBD1 matches 8 bases. Unmatched junction bases numbered 4, after V lost 6 bases and J lost 2 bases. This CDR3 is built from 14 residues. The germline V gene has CDR1 MNHEY and CDR2 SVGAGI. DNA for the CDR3: TGTGCCAGCAGAGGACAGGGCCTCACAGATACGCAGTATTTT. As protein: CASRGQGLTDTQYF.

The V call is TRBV5-5, the J call TRBJ1-1, with no clear D. Germline CDR1 is SGHKS and CDR2 is YYEKEE (reference sequence). This CDR3 is 12 amino acids long. Trimming shortened V by 0 bases and J by 6 bases, and 6 bases separated the two germline ends. Written as DNA, the CDR3 is TGTGCCAGCAGCTTGGTCTTCGCTGAAGCTTTCTTT. Translation: CASSLVFAEAFF.

The rearrangement joins TRBV9 to TRBJ2-2, with 8 bases matching TRBD2. The CDR3 runs 15 residues. Germline trimming cut 4 bases from V and 6 bases from J; bases unmatched to any gene: 8. Germline V CDR1 and CDR2: SGDLS, YYNGEE. CDR3 residues: CASSPRGGVAGELFF. In nucleotides, the CDR3 is TGTGCCAGCAGCCCCCGGGGGGGTGTGGCCGGGGAGCTGTTTTTT.

V gene TRBV2 combines with J gene TRBJ2-3; TRBD1 matches at 11 bases. The CDR3 extends over 16 amino acids. V shed 4 bases and J 3 bases; nucleotides not matched to a gene: 6. Germline assignment: CDR1 SNHLY and CDR2 FYNNEI. The CDR3 bases are TGTGCCAGCAGTGTGGGACAGGGGGAAGGAACAGATACGCAGTATTTT. Its translation is CASSVGQGEGTDTQYF.

This chain uses TRBV24-1 with TRBJ2-7, with TRBD1 matching 7 bases. This CDR3 is built from 14 residues. J was trimmed by 2 bases and V by 4 bases; bases with no gene match: 4. Germline V gene lookup returns CDR1 KGHDR and CDR2 SFDVKD. The CDR3 spells CATSDQGTAYEQYF. The CDR3 nucleotides read TGTGCCACCAGTGACCAAGGGACAGCCTACGAGCAGTACTTC.

The V and J genes are TRBV3-1 (or the pseudogene TRBV3-2) and TRBJ2-4, with TRBD2 identical over 8 bases. Germline CDR1 is LGHDT and CDR2 is YNNKEL (reference sequence). The CDR3 extends over 16 amino acids. The V and J ends lost 3 bases and 8 bases, in that order; junction bases with no gene match: 12. The CDR3 protein is CASSHFPGGPLDIQYF. The CDR3 nucleotides read TGTGCCAGCAGCCATTTTCCGGGGGGGCCGTTAGACATTCAGTACTTC.

Points on this clone: Other DNA sequences in the same sample also yield this CDR3. V is TRBV7-2 and J is TRBJ1-4, with D tentatively TRBD1 (6 bases). V lost 3 bases and J 5 bases, leaving 10 bases between the germline ends. The CDR3 covers 14 residues. CDR1 is SGHTA, CDR2 FQGNSA, per germline. The CDR3 coding sequence is TGTGCCAGCAGCTTTTCAGGGGCGAATGAAAAACTGTTTTTT. Protein sequence: CASSFSGANEKLFF.

This rearrangement joins TRBV11-2 to TRBJ1-1, with TRBD1 matching 7 bases. This CDR3 spans 16 amino acids. Losses at the gene ends were 0 bases for V and 5 bases for J; bases not matched to a gene: 9. Germline CDR1 is SGHAT and CDR2 is FQNNGV. As DNA, the CDR3 is TGTGCCAGCAGCTTAGAAGGGACAGCCCTTGGGACTGAAGCTTTCTTT. The encoded protein is CASSLEGTALGTEAFF.

V gene TRBV29-1 combines with J gene TRBJ2-3; D perhaps matches TRBD1 (6 bases). V lost 7 bases, J lost 6 bases, and 26 bases lay in between. The germline gives CDR1 SQVTM, CDR2 ANQGSEA. CDR3 length equals 16 residues. CDR3 in DNA: TGCAGCGGAACTGGGACCGCAGGGGTGAAAGGGGATACGCAGTATTTT. It translates to CSGTGTAGVKGDTQYF.

The rearrangement joins TRBV19 to TRBJ2-1; D is possibly TRBD1 (6 bases). The V and J ends lost 0 bases and 6 bases respectively, with 9 bases between them. The V gene's germline CDR1 is LNHDA and CDR2 SQIVND (reference sequence). This CDR3 contains 14 residues. CDR3 bases: TGTGCCAGTAGTATAGATCGCAGGGGCAATGAGCAGTTCTTC. Translation: CASSIDRRGNEQFF.